This is a list of T cell receptor beta chains from one sample in a study of T cell clonotyping in hematopoietic cell transplantation. Sequenced by immunoSEQ multiplex PCR; TCRdb stores in-frame clones only, minus some. The table shows over 15,000 clones, with nearly 95% occurring only once. The sequenced sample consisted of peripheral blood mononuclear cells. The source of these receptors is a man aged 40-49 years in good health. Some clones in this sample may be carry-over from other donors' samples. The CDR3 runs from the conserved cysteine through the conserved F or W. A D gene is named only where the DNA matches it firmly. Expanded clones are given a class, and other clones once, few, many or no size at all.

CDR3: CASSWGQGLSYEQYF
DNA: TGTGCCAGCAGCTGGGGACAGGGGTTGAGCTACGAGCAGTACTTC
size: -
V: TRBV7-2
J: TRBJ2-7
D: TRBD1

CDR3: CASSPAGRGYTF
DNA: TGTGCCAGCAGCCCCGCGGGTCGTGGCTACACCTTC
size: few
V: TRBV7-6
J: TRBJ1-2
D: -

CDR3: CASSESVFSYEQYF
DNA: TGTGCCAGCAGTGAATCCGTCTTTAGCTACGAGCAGTACTTC
size: -
V: TRBV6-1
J: TRBJ2-7
D: -

CDR3: CASSIARTSGARDTQYF
DNA: TGTGCCAGTAGTATAGCCCGGACTAGCGGGGCCAGGGATACGCAGTATTTT
size: -
V: TRBV19
J: TRBJ2-3
D: TRBD2

CDR3: CSGGPSTNYGYTF
DNA: TGCAGCGGGGGGCCCAGTACTAACTATGGCTACACCTTC
size: -
V: TRBV29-1
J: TRBJ1-2
D: -

CDR3: CASKGPRGDEQFF
DNA: TGCGCCAGCAAGGGACCGCGGGGCGATGAGCAGTTCTTC
size: -
V: TRBV5-1
J: TRBJ2-1
D: -

CDR3: CASSGSGTAYSGNTIYF
DNA: TGCGCCAGCAGCGGCTCCGGGACAGCTTACTCTGGAAACACCATATATTTT
size: -
V: TRBV5-1
J: TRBJ1-3
D: TRBD1

CDR3: CASSLGEGRKYEQFF
DNA: TGTGCCAGCAGCTTAGGGGAGGGCCGGAAGTATGAGCAGTTCTTC
size: -
V: TRBV13
J: TRBJ2-1
D: -

CDR3: CASKSTGGDQPQHF
DNA: TGTGCCAGCAAATCGACAGGGGGGGATCAGCCCCAGCATTTT
size: -
V: TRBV6-6
J: TRBJ1-5
D: TRBD1

CDR3: CSQLQGYTDTQYF
DNA: TGCAGCCAGTTACAGGGGTACACAGATACGCAGTATTTT
size: -
V: TRBV29-1
J: TRBJ2-3
D: TRBD1

CDR3: CASSPAGGRGIRGTGELFF
DNA: TGTGCCAGCAGCCCAGCCGGGGGCAGGGGGATAAGGGGCACCGGGGAGCTGTTTTTT
size: -
V: TRBV7-2
J: TRBJ2-2
D: -

CDR3: CASSQDLRAAKANEKLFF
DNA: TGCGCCAGCAGCCAAGATTTAAGGGCGGCAAAGGCTAATGAAAAACTGTTTTTT
size: once
V: TRBV4-3
J: TRBJ1-4
D: -

CDR3: CASSLFWGDQPQHF
DNA: TGTGCCAGCAGCTTGTTTTGGGGGGATCAGCCCCAGCATTTT
size: -
V: TRBV7-2
J: TRBJ1-5
D: -

CDR3: CASSFRQFDTEAFF
DNA: TGCGCCAGCAGCTTTCGGCAGTTTGATACTGAAGCTTTCTTT
size: -
V: TRBV5-1
J: TRBJ1-1
D: -

CDR3: CATSSGGKETQYF
DNA: TGTGCCACGAGTAGCGGGGGGAAAGAGACCCAGTACTTC
size: -
V: TRBV15
J: TRBJ2-5
D: TRBD2

CDR3: CACRDLTYEQYF
DNA: TGTGCCTGCCGGGACCTAACCTACGAGCAGTACTTC
size: -
V: TRBV30
J: TRBJ2-7
D: -

CDR3: CASSSGTGGREQYF
DNA: TGTGCCAGCAGCTCCGGGACAGGGGGGCGGGAGCAGTACTTC
size: -
V: TRBV7-6
J: TRBJ2-7
D: TRBD1

CDR3: CASSQEWAGGEQYF
DNA: TGCGCCAGCAGCCAAGAATGGGCCGGGGGCGAGCAGTACTTC
size: -
V: TRBV4-3
J: TRBJ2-7
D: -

CDR3: CASTRPGQGLGQYF
DNA: TGTGCCAGCACAAGACCAGGACAGGGCCTGGGGCAGTACTTC
size: -
V: TRBV28
J: TRBJ2-7
D: TRBD1

CDR3: CASSQVDRAVNQPQHF
DNA: TGTGCCAGCAGCCAAGTAGACAGGGCGGTTAATCAGCCCCAGCATTTT
size: -
V: TRBV14
J: TRBJ1-5
D: TRBD1

CDR3: CASSEARVVREAFF
DNA: TGTGCCAGCAGTGAAGCGCGGGTTGTTAGGGAAGCTTTCTTT
size: -
V: TRBV6-1
J: TRBJ1-1
D: -

CDR3: CASRAGGRGDDQPQHF
DNA: TGTGCCAGCAGGGCCGGGGGGAGAGGGGACGATCAGCCCCAGCATTTT
size: -
V: TRBV28
J: TRBJ1-5
D: -

CDR3: CASSQDIAAQETQYF
DNA: TGCGCCAGCAGCCAAGACATAGCGGCCCAAGAGACCCAGTACTTC
size: -
V: TRBV4-1
J: TRBJ2-5
D: -

CDR3: CASRTSGNTGELFF
DNA: TGTGCCAGCAGGACTAGCGGTAACACCGGGGAGCTGTTTTTT
size: -
V: TRBV28
J: TRBJ2-2
D: TRBD2

CDR3: CASSTTGGYEQYF
DNA: TGTGCCAGTAGCACGACAGGGGGCTACGAGCAGTACTTC
size: -
V: TRBV19
J: TRBJ2-7
D: TRBD1

CDR3: CASSLVASGGRETQYF
DNA: TGTGCCAGCAGCTTGGTGGCTAGCGGGGGCCGAGAGACCCAGTACTTC
size: -
V: TRBV5-4
J: TRBJ2-5
D: TRBD2

CDR3: CASSQGEGQPQHF
DNA: TGTGCCAGCTCACAGGGGGAAGGGCAGCCCCAGCATTTT
size: -
V: TRBV18
J: TRBJ1-5
D: -

CDR3: CASSQAGSSYNSPLHF
DNA: TGCGCCAGCAGCCAAGCAGGTAGCTCCTATAATTCACCCCTCCACTTT
size: -
V: TRBV4-3
J: TRBJ1-6
D: -

CDR3: CASRGRTRYEQYF
DNA: TGCGCCAGCAGAGGCCGAACCCGCTACGAGCAGTACTTC
size: -
V: TRBV10-1
J: TRBJ2-7
D: -

CDR3: CASSFPGQMYEQYF
DNA: TGTGCCAGCAGCTTCCCGGGACAGATGTACGAGCAGTACTTC
size: -
V: TRBV7-8
J: TRBJ2-7
D: TRBD1

CDR3: CASRIKETQYF
DNA: TGCGCCAGCAGGATCAAAGAGACCCAGTACTTC
size: -
V: TRBV10-2
J: TRBJ2-5
D: -

CDR3: CASSTGGDTSPLHF
DNA: TGTGCCAGTAGTACGGGAGGGGATACATCACCCCTCCACTTT
size: -
V: TRBV19
J: TRBJ1-6
D: -

CDR3: CASSLVPGINTEAFF
DNA: TGTGCCAGCAGCTTGGTGCCGGGAATTAACACTGAAGCTTTCTTT
size: once
V: TRBV5-4
J: TRBJ1-1
D: -

CDR3: CASEYRTQYF
DNA: TGTGCCAGCGAATATAGGACCCAGTACTTC
size: -
V: TRBV5-3
J: TRBJ2-5
D: -

CDR3: CSVVRTDSYEQYF
DNA: TGCAGCGTTGTTCGGACAGACTCCTACGAGCAGTACTTC
size: once
V: TRBV29-1
J: TRBJ2-7
D: -

CDR3: CASSYRAGTEAFF
DNA: TGTGCCAGCTCCTACAGGGCCGGCACTGAAGCTTTCTTT
size: -
V: TRBV5-6
J: TRBJ1-1
D: -

CDR3: CARGTHLTGNTIYF
DNA: TGTGCCAGGGGGACCCACCTAACTGGAAACACCATATATTTT
size: -
V: TRBV14
J: TRBJ1-3
D: -